This paragraph reports one T cell receptor beta chain. Its antigen is undetermined. This sample is part of a study of cytomegalovirus exposure and HLA in healthy donors. Study as a whole: Prior work identified 95 million to 120 million unique TCR beta sequences in 150 million to 200 million T cells. The study, taken as a whole, reports: Reported findings show TCR beta sequences accurately forecast HLA-A and HLA-B alleles in most subjects. The classifier reportedly diagnosed cytomegalovirus status with high specificity and sensitivity. An assumption of roughly uniform sequencing depth across donors underlay the presence/absence analyses.

Trimming removed 2 bases from V and 5 bases from J, with 10 bases in between. Germline CDR1 is MNHEY and CDR2 is SMNVEV (reference sequence). The CDR3 has 15 residues. PCR employed 60 Vbeta and 13 Jbeta primers. Profiled with immunoSEQ multiplex PCR; TCRdb holds only in-frame clones, not every one. The sample contains roughly 170,000 clones, over 70% of which appear only once. The rearrangement joins TRBV27 to TRBJ1-6, with D possibly being TRBD1 (6 bases). The sequencing input was PBMCs. This sequence was found in a young man in good health and CMV-seropositive. In nucleotides, the CDR3 is TGTGCCAGCAGTTTAACAGGGTTCGATAATTCACCCCTCCACTTT. Its protein is CASSLTGFDNSPLHF.